Following are 20 T cell receptor beta chains from one sample sequenced in a study of CD8+ T cells in alopecia areata. Once RNA had been extracted, it was reverse transcribed into cDNA to act as the sequencing template. Clones were sequenced by immunoSEQ multiplex PCR, and TCRdb holds only the in-frame ones, with some missing. The sample lists 98,000 or so clones, 61% seen once, with roughly 16% in the top ten. Sample treatment: oral pan-JAK inhibitor, 5-10 mg twice daily. Here the sequenced sample was CD8+ T cells sorted from blood, taken at week 4, from a patient treated with tofacitinib. The receptors derive from a human donor with alopecia areata.

This clone has only one observation. The gene calls are TRBV30 and TRBJ2-7; 11 bases fit TRBD1. V lost 3 bases, J lost 9 bases, and 10 bases stayed unmatched. CDR3 length equals 14 residues. The germline CDR1 and CDR2 sequences are GTSNPN and SVGIG (reference sequence). The CDR3 region has the DNA TGTGCCTGGAGCCCCGGACAGGGGGCACGGGTGCAGTACTTC. Its protein product is CAWSPGQGARVQYF.

This chain uses TRBV4-1 with TRBJ1-2, with 9 bases identical to TRBD1. V shed 0 bases and J 2 bases; nucleotides not matched to a gene: 1. This CDR3 is 15 amino acids long. CDR1 and CDR2 from the germline V gene are MGHRA and YSYEKL. The CDR3 DNA reads as TGCGCCAGCAGCCAAGAGGGGACAGGGAACTATGGCTACACCTTC. It is translated as CASSQEGTGNYGYTF.

The chain uses TRBV19 and TRBJ2-1; perhaps TRBD2 as D (6 bases). The ends were cut back, 3 bases at V and 4 bases at J, with 19 bases in the middle. The germline V gene encodes CDR1 LNHDA and CDR2 SQIVND (reference sequence). There are 17 residues in the CDR3. Here the CDR3 DNA reads TGTGCCAGTAGTATCTTTCCGGCAGGAGGGCCGTACAATGAGCAGTTCTTC. This translates into CASSIFPAGGPYNEQFF.

This clone was seen only a few times. V usage is TRBV7-8 and J usage is TRBJ2-1, with D maybe TRBD1 (6 bases). The CDR3 length is 14 residues. Trimming removed 5 bases at V and 3 bases at J, with 11 bases between. Germline-derived CDR1 and CDR2 are SGHVS and FQNEAQ. The CDR3 region is CASSHRVIYNEQFF. The CDR3 DNA follows: TGTGCCAGCAGCCACAGGGTTATCTACAATGAGCAGTTCTTC.

The chain employs TRBV11-2 and TRBJ2-5; 9 bases match TRBD2. From germline, CDR1 is SGHAT and CDR2 FQNNGV. J was trimmed by 0 bases and V by 11 bases; bases with no gene match: 1. This CDR3 comprises 12 residues. The CDR3, as DNA: TGTGCCTGCGGGGGGGACCAAGAGACCCAGTACTTC. The encoded protein is CACGGDQETQYF.

This clone was found once. The rearrangement joins TRBV30 to TRBJ1-5; D call uncertain. CDR3 length equals 14 residues. Germline assignment: CDR1 GTSNPN and CDR2 SVGIG (reference sequence). V was cut by 1 base and J by 2 bases, with 9 bases left in between. The CDR3 region is CAWSEGWGNQPQHF. CDR3 in DNA: TGTGCCTGGAGTGAAGGGTGGGGCAATCAGCCCCAGCATTTT.

The rearrangement links TRBV9 to TRBJ2-5; D is ambiguous. Per the germline V gene, CDR1 is SGDLS and CDR2 is YYNGEE. The CDR3 extends over 16 amino acids. The V end lost 1 base, the J end lost 2 bases, and 15 bases lay between the germline ends. CDR3 in DNA: TGTGCCAGCAGCGTACGACGATTGGCAGATCAAGAGACCCAGTACTTC. Protein sequence: CASSVRRLADQETQYF.

The chain has TRBV25-1 and TRBJ2-1; the match to TRBD2 covers 13 bases. This CDR3 contains 14 residues. Germline V gene data show CDR1 as MGHDK and CDR2 as SYGVNS. V lost 4 bases and J lost 12; bases outside the gene matches: 6. The CDR3 DNA is TGTGCCAGCAGTGGGAAAGGACTAGCGGGAGCGCAGTTCTTC. Protein: CASSGKGLAGAQFF.

The V gene is TRBV7-9, the J gene TRBJ2-7; D gene unclear. V was pared by 5 bases and J by 7 bases, with 12 bases between. CDR3 size: 12 residues. Germline CDR1 SEHNR, CDR2 FQNEAQ (reference sequence). The DNA for the CDR3 is TGTGCCAGCAGCGATACACCTTGGGAGCAGTACTTC. This codes for CASSDTPWEQYF.

This clone appeared a few times. The CDR3 reads CASSFLVRQDELFF. The DNA of the CDR3 is TGTGCCAGCAGTTTTCTGGTGAGGCAGGACGAGCTGTTTTTT. This rearrangement joins TRBV27 to TRBJ2-2; D call uncertain. The CDR3 is 14 residues long. Looked up from germline, CDR1 is MNHEY and CDR2 is SMNVEV (reference sequence). V was cut by 3 bases and J by 11 bases, with 16 bases left in between.

The chain carries TRBV4-3 and TRBJ1-2, with 7 bases identical to TRBD1. The V gene end was trimmed by 0 bases and the J gene end by 0 bases; junction bases not matched to a gene: 13. The CDR3 spans 19 residues. Germline V gives CDR1 LGHNA, CDR2 YSLEER. CDR3 nucleotide sequence: TGCGCCAGCAGCCAAGATGGGATAGGAGGGGGCTTTTCTAACTATGGCTACACCTTC. Its protein product is CASSQDGIGGGFSNYGYTF.

The rearrangement links TRBV7-2 to TRBJ1-6; D unresolved. V was cut by 5 bases and J by 0 bases, with 11 bases left in between. The CDR3 length is 16 residues. CDR1 and CDR2 (germline): SGHTA, FQGNSA. CDR3 bases: TGTGCCAGCAGCCCCCCCAAAGTCTCCTATAATTCACCCCTCCACTTT. Protein: CASSPPKVSYNSPLHF. Full variable domain (rest looked up from reference TRBV7-2 and TRBJ1-6): GAGVSQSPSNKVTEKGKDVELRCDPISGHTALYWYRQSLGQGLEFLIYFQGNSAPDKSGLPSDRFSAERTGGSVSTLTIQRTQQEDSAVYLCASSPPKVSYNSPLHFGNGTRLTVT.

The rearrangement joins TRBV25-1 to TRBJ2-7; 7 nucleotides agree with TRBD1. V shed 6 bases, J shed 3 bases, and the junction held 5 bases outside the gene matches. The V gene's germline CDR1 is MGHDK and CDR2 SYGVNS. CDR3 length equals 13 residues. CDR3 nucleotides: TGTGCCAGCAGGGGACAGAAATACTACGAGCAGTACTTC. The encoded protein is CASRGQKYYEQYF.

The rearrangement links TRBV5-4 to TRBJ1-4; the D is unclear. The CDR3 length is 13 residues. V lost 4 bases and J 8 bases, leaving 12 bases between the germline ends. Germline CDR1 reads SGHNT; CDR2 reads YYREEE (reference sequence). The DNA of the CDR3 is TGTGCCAGCAGCGTCATCGAACAGGAAAAACTGTTTTTT. Protein product: CASSVIEQEKLFF. Combining the CDR3 with reference TRBV5-4 and TRBJ1-4 gives the whole variable domain ETGVTQSPTHLIKTRGQQVTLRCSSQSGHNTVSWYQQALGQGPQFIFQYYREEENGRGNFPPRFSGLQFPNYSSELNVNALELDDSALYLCASSVIEQEKLFFGSGTQLSVL.

The rearrangement links TRBV5-6 to TRBJ2-4; tentatively, D is TRBD1 (6 bases). The CDR3 totals 16 residues. V was clipped by 4 bases and J by 0 bases, with 14 bases between them. Germline loops: CDR1 SGHDT, CDR2 YYEEEE. The CDR3 here is CASSPTGQVAKNIQYF. The CDR3 bases are TGTGCCAGCAGCCCGACGGGACAAGTAGCCAAAAACATTCAGTACTTC.

The V gene is TRBV5-1, the J gene TRBJ1-2, with D tentatively TRBD1 (6 bases). This CDR3 region has 13 residues. Between the trimmed V and J ends, which lost 3 bases and 5 bases, there was a span of 11 bases. Germline values: CDR1 SGHRS, CDR2 YFSETQ. CDR3 sequence (DNA): TGCGCCAGCAGCTGGACAGCGGAGTATGGCTACACCTTC. This gives the protein CASSWTAEYGYTF.

The DNA of the CDR3 is TGTGCCAGCAGCTTGCTAGCGGGAGAGGTAGAGCAGTTCTTC. Translation: CASSLLAGEVEQFF. The chain combines TRBV7-9 with TRBJ2-1, with 10 bases lining up with TRBD2. Germline values: CDR1 SEHNR, CDR2 FQNEAQ (reference sequence). The CDR3 contains 14 residues. Trimming cost V 3 bases and J 10 bases; bases outside gene matches: 6.

This clone was seen a few times. The chain recombines TRBV5-1 with TRBJ2-1; perhaps D is TRBD1 or TRBD2 (7 bases each). Germline-derived CDR1 and CDR2 are SGHRS and YFSETQ. V lost 0 bases and J lost 6, with 13 bases in between. This CDR3 has 15 amino acids. CDR3 protein: CASSLVQGRGNEQFF. In DNA, the CDR3 is TGCGCCAGCAGCTTGGTACAGGGGAGGGGCAATGAGCAGTTCTTC.

This clone turned up a few times. The V call is TRBV2, the J call TRBJ2-7; TRBD1 agrees at 7 bases. V dropped 10 bases and J dropped 1; count of bases not matched to a gene: 7. CDR3 size: 13 residues. Looked up from germline, CDR1 is SNHLY and CDR2 is FYNNEI. The CDR3 sequence: CATLDRSSYEQYF. The DNA of the CDR3 is TGTGCCACCTTGGACAGGTCATCCTACGAGCAGTACTTC.

The J gene is TRBJ2-3, the V gene TRBV7-3; D might be TRBD1 (5 bases). Germline CDR1 and CDR2: SGHTA and FQGTGA. V was shortened by 5 bases and J by 2 bases, with 14 bases between the two germline ends. CDR3 size: 15 residues. In DNA, the CDR3 is TGTGCCAGCAGCCTCGTAGGGGCGTCCACAGATACGCAGTATTTT. Amino acids: CASSLVGASTDTQYF. Looking up the rest from reference TRBV7-3 and TRBJ2-3 gives the full variable domain: GAGVSQTPSNKVTEKGKYVELRCDPISGHTALYWYRQSLGQGPEFLIYFQGTGAADDSGLPNDRFFAVRPEGSVSTLKIQRTERGDSAVYLCASSLVGASTDTQYFGPGTRLTVL.